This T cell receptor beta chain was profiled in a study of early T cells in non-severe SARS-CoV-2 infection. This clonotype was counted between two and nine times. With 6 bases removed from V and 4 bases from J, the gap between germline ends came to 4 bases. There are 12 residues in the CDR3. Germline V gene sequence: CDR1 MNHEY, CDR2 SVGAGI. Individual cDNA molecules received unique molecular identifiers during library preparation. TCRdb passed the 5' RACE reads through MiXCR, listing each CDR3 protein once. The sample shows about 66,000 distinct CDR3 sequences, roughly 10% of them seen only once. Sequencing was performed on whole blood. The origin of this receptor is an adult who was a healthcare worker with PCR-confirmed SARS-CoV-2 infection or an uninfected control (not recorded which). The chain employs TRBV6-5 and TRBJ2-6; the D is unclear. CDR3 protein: CASRRGANVLTF. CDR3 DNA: TGTGCCAGCAGGAGGGGGGCCAACGTCCTGACTTTC.